Each of the 27 T cell receptor beta chains below was sequenced from the same sample in a study of blood T cell repertoires in COVID-19. Profiled with immunoSEQ multiplex PCR; TCRdb holds only in-frame clones, not every one. The table includes approximately 92,000 clones, over 80% detected once. Sample: peripheral blood. The receptors derive from a man older than 75 with acute or convalescent COVID-19.

The chain combines TRBV6-5 with TRBJ2-6; no reliable D call. CDR1 is MNHEY and CDR2 is SVGAGI in the germline V gene. The CDR3 extends over 13 amino acids. With 5 bases removed from V and 4 bases from J, the gap between germline ends came to 6 bases. DNA of the CDR3: TGTGCCAGCAGTACCACAGGGGCCAACGTCCTGACTTTC. It specifies CASSTTGANVLTF.

The chain combines TRBV5-4 with TRBJ2-7, with TRBD2 matching 8 bases. The ends lost 2 bases at V and 2 bases at J; junction bases unmatched: 3. The CDR3 is made up of 14 amino acids. The germline V gene has CDR1 SGHNT and CDR2 YYREEE (reference sequence). This chain's CDR3 is CASSLGGRTYEQYF. CDR3 DNA sequence: TGTGCCAGCAGCTTAGGCGGGAGGACCTACGAGCAGTACTTC.

The chain has TRBV6-2 or TRBV6-3 and TRBJ1-2; 7 bases map to TRBD1. CDR3 length equals 16 residues. Germline values: CDR1 MNHEY, CDR2 SVGEGT. The J segment lost 1 base and the V segment lost 5 bases, leaving 10 bases of the junction unmatched. CDR3 sequence reads: CASSGSGTEGNYGYTF. Written as DNA, the CDR3 is TGTGCCAGCAGTGGATCCGGGACAGAAGGTAACTATGGCTACACCTTC.

The chain has TRBV2 and TRBJ2-2; tentative D call: TRBD1 (5 bases). V lost 6 bases, J lost 1 base, and 9 bases lay in between. Germline V CDR1 and CDR2: SNHLY, FYNNEI. The CDR3 is made up of 14 amino acids. The CDR3 DNA reads as TGTGCCAGCAGCCCCCAGGGGAACACCGGGGAGCTGTTTTTT. Translating gives CASSPQGNTGELFF.

This chain links TRBV15 with TRBJ1-5; D is unresolved. The length of the CDR3 is 13 residues. V gave up 9 bases and J gave up 2 bases, with 11 bases separating them. Looked up from germline, CDR1 is LNHNV and CDR2 is YYDKDF (reference sequence). CDR3 nucleotides: TGTGCCACGGCAAATCGGGGCAATCAGCCCCAGCATTTT. Its translation is CATANRGNQPQHF.

The chain is built from TRBV12-2 and TRBJ2-3; TRBD2, as called in the table, went unchecked against the DNA. TRBV12-2 is deemed a pseudogene. The CDR3 length is 14 residues. CDR3 DNA: TGTGCAAGTCGTCAGACTAGAGATACAGATACGCAGTATTTT. Translating it yields CASRQTRDTDTQYF.

The rearrangement uses TRBV6-5 and TRBJ1-2; 8 bases map to TRBD1. V dropped 2 bases and J dropped 7; count of bases not matched to a gene: 6. Germline V gene sequence: CDR1 MNHEY, CDR2 SVGAGI. The CDR3 contains 14 residues. The CDR3 protein is CASSYDRGRGGYTF. The CDR3 nucleotides read TGTGCCAGCAGTTACGACAGGGGAAGAGGTGGCTACACCTTC.

CDR3 in amino acids: CASSSPRGRNEQFF. Written as DNA, the CDR3 is TGTGCCAGCAGCTCGCCGCGGGGGCGGAATGAGCAGTTCTTC. The chain employs TRBV9 and TRBJ2-1; weak D call: TRBD2 (7 bases). CDR3 length equals 14 residues. V dropped 4 bases and J dropped 7 bases, with 15 bases sitting between them. Germline V CDR1 and CDR2: SGDLS, YYNGEE. The variable domain in full, completed from reference TRBV9 and TRBJ2-1, reads DSGVTQTPKHLITATGQRVTLRCSPRSGDLSVYWYQQSLDQGLQFLIQYYNGEERAKGNILERFSAQQFPDLHSELNLSSLELGDSALYFCASSSPRGRNEQFFGPGTRLTVL.

The V call is TRBV7-2, the J call TRBJ2-1, with 7 bases identical to TRBD2. Germline assignment: CDR1 SGHTA and CDR2 FQGNSA. The CDR3 is made up of 15 amino acids. V lost 3 bases, J lost 5 bases, and 7 bases stayed unmatched. The CDR3 DNA follows: TGTGCCAGCAGCTTTAGTGGACTAGATAACAATGAGCAGTTCTTC. Translated: CASSFSGLDNNEQFF.

The chain joins TRBV5-4 to TRBJ2-5; TRBD2 matches at 8 bases. Per the germline V gene, CDR1 is SGHNT and CDR2 is YYREEE (reference sequence). V gave up 6 bases and J gave up 5 bases; unmatched junction bases: 12. The CDR3 sequence is 15 residues long. The CDR3 DNA follows: TGTGCCAGCAACTCCGCGGGGGGCCGGTGGGAGACCCAGTACTTC. This sequence encodes CASNSAGGRWETQYF.

CDR3 amino acids: CSVAILRYTGELFF. The CDR3, as DNA: TGCAGCGTTGCGATCCTAAGATACACCGGGGAGCTGTTTTTT. The V and J genes are TRBV29-1 and TRBJ2-2; D unresolved. Trimming shortened V by 4 bases and J by 3 bases, and 12 bases separated the two germline ends. The CDR3 totals 14 residues. Germline CDR1 is SQVTM and CDR2 is ANQGSEA.

This clone was recorded a few times. V usage is TRBV19 and J usage is TRBJ1-5, with D possibly matching TRBD1 (5 bases). V was clipped by 6 bases and J by 4 bases, with 16 bases between them. Germline assignment: CDR1 LNHDA and CDR2 SQIVND (reference sequence). The CDR3 sequence is 15 residues long. The CDR3, as DNA: TGTGCCAGTAGGCCTCCGGGACTAGAGAATCAGCCCCAGCATTTT. Protein sequence: CASRPPGLENQPQHF.

V usage is TRBV3-1 (or the pseudogene TRBV3-2) and J usage is TRBJ1-1; D unclear. The CDR3 is 14 residues long. Germline V gene lookup returns CDR1 LGHDT and CDR2 YNNKEL (reference sequence). Trimming left V 0 bases short and J 4 bases short, with 9 bases between. The CDR3 region is CASSQDRVSTEAFF. DNA of the CDR3: TGTGCCAGCAGCCAAGATCGTGTGAGCACTGAAGCTTTCTTT.

Turning to this clone: The junction departs from the called germline gene at one end, perhaps through a read error. This sequence joins TRBV30 and TRBJ1-1; TRBD1 agrees at 9 bases. The CDR3 loop spans 14 amino acids. Germline V gene lookup returns CDR1 GTSNPN and CDR2 SVGIG (reference sequence). CDR3 nucleotides: TGTGCCTGGAGGGGGGACAGGGTGAATACTGAAGCTTTCTTT. Translation: CAWRGDRVNTEAFF.

The gene calls are TRBV28 and TRBJ1-1; 7 bases are shared with TRBD1. Per the germline V gene, CDR1 is MDHEN and CDR2 is SYDVKM. Trimming cost V 5 bases and J 10 bases; bases outside gene matches: 4. This CDR3 has 11 residues. CDR3 protein: CASSLRQGAFF. The DNA of the CDR3 is TGTGCCAGCAGTCTTCGACAGGGAGCTTTCTTT.

This CDR3 is CASSLDLRQGAATGELFF. CDR3 DNA: TGTGCCAGCAGCTTAGATCTCAGACAGGGGGCGGCCACCGGGGAGCTGTTTTTT. V is TRBV11-2 and J is TRBJ2-2; TRBD1 matches at 10 bases. Germline V CDR1 and CDR2: SGHAT, FQNNGV. Trimming took 0 bases from V and 4 from J; bases not matched to a gene: 8. This CDR3 is 18 amino acids long.

This clone was seen a few times. Other DNA sequences in this sample translate to the same CDR3. This chain connects TRBV5-1 to TRBJ2-2; tentatively, D is TRBD1 (6 bases). Trimming took off 0 bases at V and 4 bases at J, with 7 bases between the two ends. Germline V gene sequence: CDR1 SGHRS, CDR2 YFSETQ. The CDR3 totals 14 residues. The CDR3 spells CASSLEGGTGELFF. DNA for the CDR3: TGCGCCAGCAGCTTGGAAGGGGGCACCGGGGAGCTGTTTTTT.

V is TRBV28 and J is TRBJ1-2; tentatively, D is TRBD1 (6 bases). The V end was cut by 6 bases, the J end by 3 bases, with 14 bases between. CDR3 size: 14 residues. CDR1 and CDR2 (germline): MDHEN, SYDVKM. CDR3 nucleotide sequence: TGTGCCAGCAGGACCCAGGGGAACCACTATGGCTACACCTTC. Amino acid sequence: CASRTQGNHYGYTF.

This chain joins TRBV27 and TRBJ2-6, with D possibly being TRBD2 (6 bases). The CDR3 is 15 amino acids. Germline CDR1 MNHEY, CDR2 SMNVEV (reference sequence). V was pared by 7 bases and J by 2 bases, with 12 bases between. The CDR3 sequence is CASTSWGAGANVLTF. The CDR3 nucleotides read TGTGCCAGCACCTCCTGGGGGGCTGGGGCCAACGTCCTGACTTTC.

Only one count was recorded for this clone. V and J are TRBV25-1 and TRBJ2-4, with D perhaps TRBD2 (6 bases). The V gene's germline CDR1 is MGHDK and CDR2 SYGVNS. The CDR3 loop spans 17 amino acids. Trimming took off 1 base at V and 0 bases at J, with 13 bases between the two ends. CDR3 residues: CASSESGMGLAKNIQYF. DNA for the CDR3: TGTGCCAGCAGTGAATCAGGGATGGGACTAGCCAAAAACATTCAGTACTTC.

The chain uses TRBV19 and TRBJ2-6; D perhaps matches TRBD2 (5 bases). Deletions cut 5 bases from V and 0 bases from J, with 14 bases between. The germline V gene has CDR1 LNHDA and CDR2 SQIVND (reference sequence). CDR3 length equals 17 residues. The CDR3 region has the DNA TGTGCCAGTAGTGGGAGAGGCGTTAGCTCTGGGGCCAACGTCCTGACTTTC. Its translation is CASSGRGVSSGANVLTF. Filled out from reference TRBV19 and TRBJ2-6, the complete variable domain reads DGGITQSPKYLFRKEGQNVTLSCEQNLNHDAMYWYRQDPGQGLRLIYYSQIVNDFQKGDIAEGYSVSREKKESFPLTVTSAQKNPTAFYLCASSGRGVSSGANVLTFGAGSRLTVL.

The chain uses TRBV10-1 and TRBJ2-2; 7 bases fit TRBD2. Germline V CDR1 and CDR2: WNHNN, SYGVQD (reference sequence). V trimming: 5 bases; J trimming: 2 bases; junction bases outside the gene matches: 11. The CDR3 totals 17 residues. CDR3 protein: CASSPTKTSFNTGELFF. DNA of the CDR3: TGCGCCAGCAGTCCCACCAAGACTAGCTTTAACACCGGGGAGCTGTTTTTT.

The V call is TRBV5-6, the J call TRBJ1-3, with TRBD1 matching over 8 bases. V lost 2 bases and J lost 4; bases outside the gene matches: 2. The CDR3 sequence is 14 residues long. CDR1 SGHDT and CDR2 YYEEEE come from the germline V gene. The CDR3 loop reads CASSFRDRGNTIYF. The CDR3 DNA sequence: TGTGCCAGCAGCTTCCGGGACAGGGGAAACACCATATATTTT.

The chain employs TRBV7-8 and TRBJ1-2; TRBD1 aligns across 7 bases. Germline assignment: CDR1 SGHVS and CDR2 FQNEAQ. V trimming: 3 bases; J trimming: 0 bases; junction bases outside the gene matches: 1. The CDR3 sequence is 14 residues long. The DNA of the CDR3 is TGTGCCAGCAGCTTGGGACAGACTAACTATGGCTACACCTTC. This gives the protein CASSLGQTNYGYTF.

This clone was found once. Written as DNA, the CDR3 is TGTGCCTGGACCAACGGACTAGCGGGGGAGACCCAGTACTTC. As protein: CAWTNGLAGETQYF. The V call is TRBV30, the J call TRBJ2-5, with 12 bases aligning to TRBD2. The CDR3 extends over 14 amino acids. Trimming took 4 bases from V and 5 from J; bases not matched to a gene: 5. CDR1 GTSNPN and CDR2 SVGIG come from the germline V gene (reference sequence).

The chain links TRBV28 to TRBJ2-1; the D gene is possibly TRBD2 (6 bases). This CDR3 comprises 14 residues. Germline lookup yields CDR1 MDHEN and CDR2 SYDVKM. Trimming removed 5 bases from V and 5 bases from J, with 13 bases in between. The CDR3 bases are TGTGCCAGCAGTCTGGGAGGCAGCGACAATGAGCAGTTCTTC. It encodes CASSLGGSDNEQFF.

This chain connects TRBV18 to TRBJ1-4, with 9 positions matching TRBD1. The CDR3 has 16 amino acids. CDR1 is KGHSH and CDR2 is LQKENI in the germline V gene. V was pared by 4 bases and J by 4 bases, with 7 bases of the junction left unmatched. CDR3 sequence reads: CASSQGQGTLNEKLFF. The CDR3 DNA follows: TGTGCCAGCTCACAGGGACAGGGCACACTTAATGAAAAACTGTTTTTT. Variable domain in full (rest from reference TRBV18 and TRBJ1-4): NAGVMQNPRHLVRRRGQEARLRCSPMKGHSHVYWYRQLPEEGLKFMVYLQKENIIDESGMPKERFSAEFPKEGPSILRIQQVVRGDSAAYFCASSQGQGTLNEKLFFGSGTQLSVL.